These 30 T cell receptor beta chains share one sample of origin, sequenced in a study of cytomegalovirus exposure and HLA in healthy donors. It was with 60 Vbeta and 13 Jbeta primers that the PCR ran. Sequencing used immunoSEQ multiplex PCR; TCRdb keeps in-frame clones, though not all of them. Of some 130,000 clones in the sample, more than 70% are singletons; the top ten hold roughly 2%. The sequenced sample was PBMCs. All receptors derive from a man in his thirties or forties in good health and CMV-seronegative.

The CDR3 is CASSFTSGRAGTQYF. CDR3 in DNA: TGTGCCAGCAGTTTTACTAGCGGGAGGGCCGGGACCCAGTACTTC. The chain uses TRBV28 and TRBJ2-5, with TRBD2 matching over 13 bases. V dropped 3 bases and J dropped 7; count of bases not matched to a gene: 5. The CDR3 contains 15 residues. Germline V gene data show CDR1 as MDHEN and CDR2 as SYDVKM.

The chain uses TRBV4-2 and TRBJ1-1, with a tentative D call TRBD1 (5 bases). CDR1 LGHNA and CDR2 YNFKEQ come from the germline V gene. CDR3 length: 15 amino acids. V was cut by 0 bases and J by 7 bases, with 15 bases left in between. CDR3 residues: CASSQDLGSGVEAFF. The DNA of the CDR3 is TGTGCCAGCAGCCAAGATTTGGGCTCGGGGGTTGAAGCTTTCTTT.

In nucleotides, the CDR3 is TGTGCCTGGAGGAGGGGCGGGAGTAACGGGGAGCTGTTTTTT. This gives the protein CAWRRGGSNGELFF. The chain recombines TRBV30 with TRBJ2-2, with TRBD2 matching 7 bases. The CDR3 extends over 14 amino acids. Germline CDR1 GTSNPN, CDR2 SVGIG (reference sequence). Trimming cost V 3 bases and J 7 bases; bases outside gene matches: 8.

This clone was detected only a few times. This chain links TRBV5-1 with TRBJ1-4; the D is unclear. Trimming removed 5 bases at V and 4 bases at J, with 9 bases between. In germline, CDR1 is SGHRS, CDR2 YFSETQ. This CDR3 has 13 amino acids. The CDR3 nucleotides are TGCGCCAGCAGGTCGCGGAATAATGAAAAACTGTTTTTT. This gives the protein CASRSRNNEKLFF. Combining the CDR3 with reference TRBV5-1 and TRBJ1-4 gives the whole variable domain KAGVTQTPRYLIKTRGQQVTLSCSPISGHRSVSWYQQTPGQGLQFLFEYFSETQRNKGNFPGRFSGRQFSNSRSEMNVSTLELGDSALYLCASRSRNNEKLFFGSGTQLSVL.

This clone was observed once. CDR3 loop: CASTDPLAMYEQYF. The CDR3 DNA follows: TGTGCCAGCACCGACCCACTAGCGATGTACGAGCAGTACTTC. The V gene is TRBV2, the J gene TRBJ2-7; 7 nucleotides match TRBD2. The CDR3 runs 14 residues. The trim removed 7 bases at V and 4 bases at J, leaving 10 bases unmatched. Germline CDR1 and CDR2: SNHLY and FYNNEI.

V usage is TRBV10-2 and J usage is TRBJ2-7; D possibly corresponds to TRBD1 (5 bases). The germline gives CDR1 WSHSY, CDR2 SAAADI. The CDR3 is 13 amino acids. Trimming stripped 4 bases from V and 2 bases from J, with 9 bases between. The CDR3 region is CASSVGQAYEQYF. The CDR3 DNA is TGCGCCAGCAGTGTTGGACAAGCCTACGAGCAGTACTTC.

This clone was detected only a few times. This chain links TRBV7-9 with TRBJ1-2; D not resolved. Trimming removed 5 bases from V and 0 bases from J, with 7 bases in between. Germline V gene data show CDR1 as SEHNR and CDR2 as FQNEAQ (reference sequence). The CDR3 covers 13 residues. CDR3 in DNA: TGTGCCAGCAGCCCTATGGCTAACTATGGCTACACCTTC. Its protein product is CASSPMANYGYTF. The complete variable domain, with remaining parts taken from reference TRBV7-9 and TRBJ1-2, reads DTGVSQNPRHKITKRGQNVTFRCDPISEHNRLYWYRQTLGQGPEFLTYFQNEAQLEKSRLLSDRFSAERPKGSFSTLEIQRTEQGDSAMYLCASSPMANYGYTFGSGTRLTVV.

The V gene is TRBV6-5, the J gene TRBJ1-5; D is perhaps TRBD1 (5 bases). There are 16 residues in the CDR3. Germline CDR1 is MNHEY and CDR2 is SVGAGI. V was shortened by 0 bases and J by 8 bases, with 17 bases between the two germline ends. This chain's CDR3 is CASSYSSQGRAKPQHF. Here the CDR3 DNA reads TGTGCCAGCAGTTACTCGAGTCAGGGAAGGGCAAAGCCCCAGCATTTT.

V gene TRBV6-6 combines with J gene TRBJ2-2, with D uncertain. The germline CDR1 and CDR2 sequences are MNHNY and SVGAGI (reference sequence). Trimming took off 2 bases at V and 1 base at J, with 5 bases between the two ends. The CDR3 covers 14 residues. The CDR3 loop is CASSYLLNTGELFF. Written as DNA, the CDR3 is TGTGCCAGCAGTTACCTTCTGAACACCGGGGAGCTGTTTTTT.

The chain recombines TRBV30 with TRBJ2-2; tentative D call: TRBD2 (6 bases). V dropped 2 bases and J dropped 7 bases, with 14 bases sitting between them. Germline V lookup: CDR1 GTSNPN, CDR2 SVGIG (reference sequence). The CDR3 covers 14 residues. CDR3 loop: CAWSRQTSFGELFF. DNA of the CDR3: TGTGCCTGGAGTCGTCAAACTAGCTTCGGGGAGCTGTTTTTT.

The chain combines TRBV5-1 with TRBJ1-4; possibly TRBD1 for D (6 bases). The CDR3 length is 14 residues. V was shortened by 4 bases and J by 6 bases, with 13 bases between the two germline ends. Germline CDR1 and CDR2: SGHRS and YFSETQ. Here the CDR3 DNA reads TGCGCCAGCAGCCAGGGGCGCTTCGATGAAAAACTGTTTTTT. Its translation: CASSQGRFDEKLFF.

This sequence joins TRBV6-1 and TRBJ2-5, with TRBD1 matching 7 bases. Trimming at V came to 5 bases and at J to 1 base, leaving 7 bases not matched to a gene. The CDR3 has 15 amino acids. The germline gives CDR1 MNHNS, CDR2 SASEGT. This CDR3 is CASSRTGTAQETQYF. CDR3 nucleotides: TGTGCCAGCAGTCGTACGGGGACAGCCCAAGAGACCCAGTACTTC.

The J gene is TRBJ2-5, the V gene TRBV9, with D perhaps TRBD1 (5 bases). The CDR3 spans 14 residues. The germline V gene encodes CDR1 SGDLS and CDR2 YYNGEE. V lost 0 bases to trimming and J lost 5 bases, with 11 bases between them. The CDR3 here is CASSVAPGYETQYF. The DNA for the CDR3 is TGTGCCAGCAGCGTAGCTCCAGGGTACGAGACCCAGTACTTC.

The J gene is TRBJ1-1, the V gene TRBV27; 7 bases fit TRBD1. Germline V lookup: CDR1 MNHEY, CDR2 SMNVEV (reference sequence). The length of the CDR3 is 14 residues. The junction had 3 bases not matched to a gene; V was cut back by 5 bases and J by 0 bases. CDR3 bases: TGTGCCAGCAGTCCAGGGGGACTGAACACTGAAGCTTTCTTT. It is translated as CASSPGGLNTEAFF.

The chain carries TRBV6-6 and TRBJ2-7, with 11 bases identical to TRBD2. This CDR3 comprises 16 residues. Germline V gene lookup returns CDR1 MNHNY and CDR2 SVGAGI (reference sequence). V was pared by 6 bases and J by 0 bases, with 7 bases of the junction left unmatched. The CDR3 coding sequence is TGTGCCAGCAGCGACACCGGGACTAGCGGCTCCTACGAGCAGTACTTC. This gives the protein CASSDTGTSGSYEQYF.

The chain recombines TRBV12-5 with TRBJ2-5, with D hard to call. V was shortened by 3 bases and J by 5 bases, with 19 bases between the two germline ends. The CDR3 spans 16 residues. Germline assignment: CDR1 LGHNT and CDR2 FRNRAP. CDR3 sequence: CASGFGTSTAGETQYF. The CDR3, as DNA: TGTGCTAGTGGTTTTGGTACATCGACGGCCGGGGAGACCCAGTACTTC. Full variable domain (rest looked up from reference TRBV12-5 and TRBJ2-5): DARVTQTPRHKVTEMGQEVTMRCQPILGHNTVFWYRQTMMQGLELLAYFRNRAPLDDSGMPKDRFSAEMPDATLATLKIQPSEPRDSAVYFCASGFGTSTAGETQYFGPGTRLLVL.

Here the CDR3 reads CAWSVTGILKTQYF. CDR3 coding DNA: TGTGCCTGGAGTGTGACAGGGATTTTAAAGACCCAGTACTTC. The V call is TRBV30, the J call TRBJ2-5; 7 bases align to TRBD1. Trimming took 0 bases from V and 6 from J; bases not matched to a gene: 7. The CDR3 is 14 residues long. The germline CDR1 and CDR2 sequences are GTSNPN and SVGIG (reference sequence).

The count of this clone is one. This chain's CDR3 is CASSQGTGGSNQPQHF. In DNA form, the CDR3 reads TGCGCCAGCAGCCAAGGGACAGGGGGTAGCAATCAGCCCCAGCATTTT. The gene calls are TRBV4-1 and TRBJ1-5; 10 positions agree with TRBD1. The ends lost 1 base at V and 0 bases at J; junction bases unmatched: 0. The germline CDR1 and CDR2 sequences are MGHRA and YSYEKL. The CDR3 extends over 16 amino acids.

The chain recombines TRBV30 with TRBJ2-1; perhaps TRBD2 as D (6 bases). The germline gives CDR1 GTSNPN, CDR2 SVGIG (reference sequence). The CDR3 is made up of 13 amino acids. The V end lost 6 bases, the J end lost 4 bases, and 13 bases lay between the germline ends. For the CDR3, the DNA is TGTGCCTGTGAGCGGGCACCTTACAATGAGCAGTTCTTC. Protein product: CACERAPYNEQFF.

The chain recombines TRBV5-4 with TRBJ2-5; TRBD1 aligns across 8 bases. Germline CDR1 is SGHNT and CDR2 is YYREEE (reference sequence). The CDR3 totals 15 residues. J lost 5 bases, V lost 3 bases, and 9 bases had no gene match. CDR3 bases: TGTGCCAGCAGCTCGATGACAGGGGATGTGGAGACCCAGTACTTC. Protein sequence: CASSSMTGDVETQYF.

The chain's CDR3 is CASSPRQNTEAFF. In DNA, the CDR3 is TGTGCCAGCTCACCACGTCAGAACACTGAAGCTTTCTTT. This chain links TRBV18 with TRBJ1-1, with no clear D. V was trimmed by 1 base and J by 1 base, leaving 4 bases between them. CDR3 length: 13 residues. The germline gives CDR1 KGHSH, CDR2 LQKENI.

The J gene is TRBJ2-1, the V gene TRBV28; TRBD2 matches at 10 bases. Looked up from germline, CDR1 is MDHEN and CDR2 is SYDVKM. J lost 7 bases, V lost 8 bases, and 14 bases had no gene match. CDR3 length equals 16 residues. The chain's CDR3 is CASGSRRASGRNEQFF. CDR3 nucleotide sequence: TGTGCCAGCGGGTCGCGCCGGGCTAGCGGGAGAAATGAGCAGTTCTTC. Variable domain in full (rest from reference TRBV28 and TRBJ2-1): DVKVTQSSRYLVKRTGEKVFLECVQDMDHENMFWYRQDPGLGLRLIYFSYDVKMKEKGDIPEGYSVSREKKERFSLILESASTNQTSMYLCASGSRRASGRNEQFFGPGTRLTVL.

This sequence joins TRBV27 and TRBJ2-3; D gene unclear. This CDR3 has 11 residues. V was trimmed by 6 bases and J by 4 bases, leaving 5 bases between them. Germline V gives CDR1 MNHEY, CDR2 SMNVEV (reference sequence). CDR3 in DNA: TGTGCCAGCAGGCGAGCAGATACGCAGTATTTT. It yields the protein CASRRADTQYF.

Only a few counts were recorded for this clone. J is TRBJ2-2 and V is TRBV6-1; maybe TRBD1 (6 bases). The germline V gene has CDR1 MNHNS and CDR2 SASEGT. CDR3 length: 14 residues. V was cut by 7 bases and J by 1 base, with 10 bases left in between. CDR3 protein: CASTAQGNTGELFF. As DNA, the CDR3 is TGTGCCAGCACGGCACAGGGGAACACCGGGGAGCTGTTTTTT.

This chain uses TRBV28 with TRBJ2-3, with unresolved D. V was pared by 11 bases and J by 4 bases, with 4 bases between. CDR3 size: 9 residues. In germline, CDR1 is MDHEN, CDR2 SYDVKM. CDR3 sequence reads: CAGPDTQYF. In DNA, the CDR3 is TGTGCCGGGCCAGATACGCAGTATTTT.

The chain carries TRBV6-1 and TRBJ2-2; 7 bases are shared with TRBD2. The CDR3 contains 14 residues. From germline, CDR1 is MNHNS and CDR2 SASEGT. Losses at the gene ends were 10 bases for V and 4 bases for J; bases not matched to a gene: 9. DNA of the CDR3: TGTGCCACCTGGGAGGGAGGCGGCACCGGGGAGCTGTTTTTT. Translated, it gives CATWEGGGTGELFF.

V is TRBV18 and J is TRBJ2-3; 7 nucleotides match TRBD2. Germline-derived CDR1 and CDR2 are KGHSH and LQKENI. The CDR3 is 14 amino acids. V was clipped by 2 bases and J by 4 bases; unmatched bases: 3. The CDR3 coding sequence is TGTGCCAGCTCACCAGCGGGAGAGGCAGATACGCAGTATTTT. It translates to CASSPAGEADTQYF.

The chain combines TRBV9 with TRBJ1-6, with 7 bases matching TRBD1. The germline CDR1 and CDR2 sequences are SGDLS and YYNGEE. Trimming took 4 bases from V and 1 from J; bases not matched to a gene: 5. CDR3 length equals 16 residues. DNA for the CDR3: TGTGCCAGCAGCCCGCAACAGGGGTCCTATAATTCACCCCTCCACTTT. Its translation is CASSPQQGSYNSPLHF.

This CDR3 is CASSFQGADYGYTF. CDR3 DNA: TGTGCCAGCAGCTTTCAGGGGGCGGACTATGGCTACACCTTC. V is TRBV7-9 and J is TRBJ1-2, with 8 bases fitting TRBD1. Germline V CDR1 and CDR2: SEHNR, FQNEAQ (reference sequence). V shed 3 bases, J shed 3 bases, and the junction held 3 bases outside the gene matches. The CDR3 is 14 residues long.

The chain has TRBV10-3 and TRBJ2-1; the D gene is possibly TRBD2 (6 bases). Trimming shortened V by 7 bases and J by 5 bases, and 15 bases separated the two germline ends. This CDR3 has 14 residues. Germline CDR1 reads ENHRY; CDR2 reads SYGVKD. Written as DNA, the CDR3 is TGTGCCATCACGGAGGGCAGTCCCCACAATGAGCAGTTCTTC. It specifies CAITEGSPHNEQFF.